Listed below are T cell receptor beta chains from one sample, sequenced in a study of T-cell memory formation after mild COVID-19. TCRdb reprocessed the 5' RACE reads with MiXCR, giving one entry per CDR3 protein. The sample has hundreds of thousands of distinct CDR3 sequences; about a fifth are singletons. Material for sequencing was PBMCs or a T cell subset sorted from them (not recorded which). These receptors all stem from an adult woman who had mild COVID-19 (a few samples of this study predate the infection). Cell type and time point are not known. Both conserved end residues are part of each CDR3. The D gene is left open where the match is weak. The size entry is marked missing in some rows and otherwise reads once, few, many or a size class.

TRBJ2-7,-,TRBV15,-,TGTGCCACCAGCAGCCTACGGGGCTACGAGCAGTACTTC,CATSSLRGYEQYF
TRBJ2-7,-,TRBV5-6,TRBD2,TGTGCCAGCAGCGCCAACCGGGGGGTTGGGGAGCAGTACTTC,CASSANRGVGEQYF
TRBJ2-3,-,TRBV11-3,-,TGTGCCAGCAGCGCGGGCGGGACAGTCGCAGATACGCAGTATTTT,CASSAGGTVADTQYF
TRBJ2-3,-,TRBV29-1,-,TGCAGCGTTGTGCCAGTGTTTGGCACAGATACGCAGTATTTT,CSVVPVFGTDTQYF
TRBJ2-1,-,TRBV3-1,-,TGTGCCAGCAGCCCCCGGCTCCCCAATGTGTTCTATGAGCAGTTCTTC,CASSPRLPNVFYEQFF
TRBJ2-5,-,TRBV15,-,TGTGCCACCAGCAGAGGGGGGCATCTAGAGACCCAGTACTTC,CATSRGGHLETQYF
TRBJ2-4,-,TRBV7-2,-,TGTGCCAGCAGCTTAGTAGGCGGCGGGATTCCTCGAGGAAACATTCAGTACTTC,CASSLVGGGIPRGNIQYF
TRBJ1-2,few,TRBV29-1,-,TGCAGCGTTGAGCCTCTCGGGACAACTGCTAACTATGGCTACACCTTC,CSVEPLGTTANYGYTF
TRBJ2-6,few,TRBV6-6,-,TGTGCCAGCAGTTACTCCCCGGACATGATCTCTGGGGCCAACGTCCTGACTTTC,CASSYSPDMISGANVLTF
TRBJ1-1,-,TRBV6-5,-,TGTGCCAGTGGGAGTCCACACGCGATGAACACTGAAGCTTTCTTT,CASGSPHAMNTEAFF
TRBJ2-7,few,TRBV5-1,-,TGCGCCAGCAGCCCCGGGGGAGCACCCGGCTACGAGCAGTACTTC,CASSPGGAPGYEQYF
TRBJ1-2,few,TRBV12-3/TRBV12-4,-,TGTGCCAGCACCCGAATCTTTTCTGGCTACACCTTC,CASTRIFSGYTF
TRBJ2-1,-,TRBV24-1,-,TGTGCCACCAGTGATTTTGGAAACAATGAGCAGTTCTTC,CATSDFGNNEQFF
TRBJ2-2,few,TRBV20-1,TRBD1,TGCAGCGGACAGGCGAACACCGGGGAGCTGTTTTTT,CSGQANTGELFF
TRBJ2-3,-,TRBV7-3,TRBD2,TGTGCCAGCAGCTTAGCTAGCGGGATTGGTACGCAGTATTTT,CASSLASGIGTQYF
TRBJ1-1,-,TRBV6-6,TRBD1,TGTGCCAGCAGTTACTCGTCGGGACAGGGGGAGGCTTTCTTT,CASSYSSGQGEAFF
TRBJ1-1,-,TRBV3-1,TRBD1,TGTGCCAGCACCAGGGGACAGGGAGGCGCTGAAGCTTTCTTT,CASTRGQGGAEAFF
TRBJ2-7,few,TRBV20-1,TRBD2,TGCAGTGCTCTACATCTCGGGCTAGCGGGACGGCAGTACTTC,CSALHLGLAGRQYF
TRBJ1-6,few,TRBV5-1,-,TGCGCCAGCAGCTTGGGCCCACAGGCGGTCCCCCTCCACTTT,CASSLGPQAVPLHF
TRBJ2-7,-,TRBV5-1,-,TGCGCCAGCAGGTTGGGCACAGGGATCTACGAGCAGTACTTC,CASRLGTGIYEQYF
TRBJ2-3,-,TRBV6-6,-,TGTGCCAGTTCTGTCTCCGGAGATACGCAGTATTTT,CASSVSGDTQYF
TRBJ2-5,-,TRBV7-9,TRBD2,TGTGCCAGCGCGATTGTAGCGGGAGGGGCGACCCAGTACTTC,CASAIVAGGATQYF
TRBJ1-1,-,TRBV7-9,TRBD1,TGTGCCAGCAGCGCACAGGGGTGGACTGAAGCTTTCTTT,CASSAQGWTEAFF
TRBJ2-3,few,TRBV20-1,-,TGCAGTGCTCCGACAGCCTTCACAGATACGCAGTATTTT,CSAPTAFTDTQYF
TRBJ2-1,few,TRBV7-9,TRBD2,TGTGCCAGCAGCTCCTGGACTAGCGGGGGGGAGCAGTTCTTC,CASSSWTSGGEQFF
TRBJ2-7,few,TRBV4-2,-,TGTGCCAGCAGCCAATCCCCTGGTTACGAGCAGTACTTC,CASSQSPGYEQYF
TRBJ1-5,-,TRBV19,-,TGTGCCACTAACGTCGCAGGGAATGGTCAGCCCCAGCATTTT,CATNVAGNGQPQHF
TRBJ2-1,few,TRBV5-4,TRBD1,TGTGCCAGCAGCGAGGACAGGTTCTCCTACAATGAGCAGTTCTTC,CASSEDRFSYNEQFF
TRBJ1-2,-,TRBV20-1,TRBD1,TGCAGTGCTTACCGACAGGGAGGGGACTATGGCTACACCTTC,CSAYRQGGDYGYTF
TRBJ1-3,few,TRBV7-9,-,TGTGCCAGCAGCTTAAGTATCTCTGGAAACACCATATATTTT,CASSLSISGNTIYF
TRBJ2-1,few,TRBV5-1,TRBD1,TGCGCCAGCAGCTTGGGAGACAGGGAATACAATGAGCAGTTCTTC,CASSLGDREYNEQFF
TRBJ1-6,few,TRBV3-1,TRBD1,TGTGCCAGCAGCCGTCGTACAGGGGGACTATCACCCCTCCACTTT,CASSRRTGGLSPLHF
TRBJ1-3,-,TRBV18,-,TGTGCCAGCTCACCTCCCGGCCGCGGGGGAAACACCATATATTTT,CASSPPGRGGNTIYF
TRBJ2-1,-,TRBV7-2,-,TGTGCCAGCACCTTTACATGGGAGCAGTTCTTC,CASTFTWEQFF
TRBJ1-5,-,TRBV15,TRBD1,TGTGCCACCAGCAGCCCCGCGGATGTTTGGAGGGGGCTGCCCCAGCATTTT,CATSSPADVWRGLPQHF
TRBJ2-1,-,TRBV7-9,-,TGTGCCAGCAGCTCGGGACCCTACGACTACAATGAGCAGTTCTTC,CASSSGPYDYNEQFF
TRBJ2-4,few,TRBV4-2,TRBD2,TGTGCCAGCAGCCGAGTAGCGGGAGGGGTTCGGAACATTCAGTACTTC,CASSRVAGGVRNIQYF
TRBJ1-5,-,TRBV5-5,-,TGTGCCAGCAGCTTGTTGTCACCTGATCAGCCCCAGCATTTT,CASSLLSPDQPQHF
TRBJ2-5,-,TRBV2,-,TGTGCCAGCAGACCTTCCGACCGCTGGGAGACCCAGTACTTC,CASRPSDRWETQYF
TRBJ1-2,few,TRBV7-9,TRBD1,TGTGCCAGCAGCTTAGGCTCCGTCGGTGCAGGGGGCGAGGACTATGGCTACACCTTC,CASSLGSVGAGGEDYGYTF
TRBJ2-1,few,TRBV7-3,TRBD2,TGTGCCAGCAGCTGGACTAGCGGGAGCCTCTACAATGAGCAGTTCTTC,CASSWTSGSLYNEQFF
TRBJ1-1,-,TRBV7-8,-,TGTGCCAGCAGCCCTTGGGAACGGGTGAACACTGAAGCTTTCTTT,CASSPWERVNTEAFF
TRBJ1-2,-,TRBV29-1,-,TGCAGCGTTGGGGCCGCCCGGGGCTATGGCTACACCTTC,CSVGAARGYGYTF
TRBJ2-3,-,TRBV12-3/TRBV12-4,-,TGTGCCAGCAGTTTAAGTGGGGGTCATACGCAGTATTTT,CASSLSGGHTQYF